This TCR beta chain comes out of a study of cytomegalovirus exposure and HLA in healthy donors. Findings and limits, study-wide: Rarity marked most TCR sequences, yet some public TCRs occurred in many donors.

The PCR ran on 60 Vbeta and 13 Jbeta primers. Sequencing was performed with immunoSEQ multiplex PCR; in TCRdb, only in-frame clones are kept and a portion is missing. The data hold 120,000 to 150,000 clones, with less than 85% observed a single time. Of note for this clone: Its specificity is unknown.

This TCR was sampled from a woman aged 45-65 years in good health and CMV-seropositive. The sequenced material came from PBMCs.

CDR3 loop: CASSIDLGAQGFDSPLHF. In DNA, the CDR3 is TGTGCCAGTAGTATAGATTTGGGGGCACAGGGGTTCGATTCACCCCTCCACTTT. The chain couples TRBV19 to TRBJ1-6; TRBD1 agrees at 7 bases. Losses at the gene ends were 0 bases for V and 8 bases for J; bases not matched to a gene: 13. The germline V gene has CDR1 LNHDA and CDR2 SQIVND (reference sequence). CDR3 length: 18 residues.